Presented here are 20 T cell receptor beta chains from one specimen sequenced in a study of blood T cell repertoires in COVID-19. The table came from immunoSEQ multiplex PCR; TCRdb's copy has only in-frame clones and leaves some out. The table records 250,000 or so clones, 83% of them present only once. What was sequenced was PBMCs or T cells enriched from blood (not recorded which). The receptors come from a woman aged 40 to 50 who had been exposed to COVID-19.

This clone was seen ten or more times. The identical CDR3 is also encoded by other nucleotide sequences in the sample. The chain links TRBV6-2 or TRBV6-3 to TRBJ2-1; D remains unclear. Germline CDR1 and CDR2: MNHEY and SVGEGT. The CDR3 totals 13 residues. V lost 6 bases, J lost 2 bases, and 8 bases lay in between. Here the CDR3 DNA reads TGTGCCAGCAGCCTTGGCACCTACAATGAGCAGTTCTTC. Its protein product is CASSLGTYNEQFF.

The V and J genes are TRBV6-5 and TRBJ1-3, with TRBD1 matching 7 bases. With 2 bases clipped from V and 4 bases from J, the junction kept 5 bases outside the gene matches. CDR3 length equals 15 residues. Germline V gives CDR1 MNHEY, CDR2 SVGAGI. This CDR3 is CASSYPGGGGNTIYF. The CDR3 DNA reads as TGTGCCAGCAGTTACCCCGGAGGGGGCGGAAACACCATATATTTT.

This chain joins TRBV9 and TRBJ1-2; D is ambiguous. The germline CDR1 and CDR2 sequences are SGDLS and YYNGEE. Between the trimmed V and J ends, which lost 0 bases and 8 bases, there was a span of 11 bases. This CDR3 is 13 amino acids long. The chain's CDR3 is CASSVEAGRGYTF. The CDR3 DNA sequence: TGTGCCAGCAGCGTAGAGGCCGGGAGAGGCTACACCTTC.

J is TRBJ1-1 and V is TRBV5-4; D call uncertain. CDR3 length: 13 residues. Between the trimmed V and J ends, which lost 6 bases and 1 base, there was a span of 10 bases. Germline CDR1 reads SGHNT; CDR2 reads YYREEE (reference sequence). In nucleotides, the CDR3 is TGTGCCAGCACCTTAAACACGAACACTGAAGCTTTCTTT. The encoded protein is CASTLNTNTEAFF.

This clone was observed a handful of times. The chain is built from TRBV3-1 (or the pseudogene TRBV3-2) and TRBJ1-5, with TRBD1 matching over 7 bases. This CDR3 comprises 15 residues. The V segment lost 2 bases and the J segment 3 bases; nucleotides outside the gene matches: 4. Per germline, CDR1 LGHDT and CDR2 YNNKEL (reference sequence). The CDR3 loop reads CASSQKTGDNQPQHF. The CDR3, as DNA: TGTGCCAGCAGCCAAAAAACAGGGGACAATCAGCCCCAGCATTTT.

The V gene is TRBV6-5, the J gene TRBJ2-5, with 7 nucleotides matching TRBD2. CDR3 length equals 15 residues. With 6 bases clipped from V and 0 bases from J, the junction kept 7 bases outside the gene matches. CDR1 and CDR2 (germline): MNHEY, SVGAGI. This CDR3 reads CASRPYLADQETQYF. DNA of the CDR3: TGTGCCAGCAGGCCCTACCTAGCGGACCAAGAGACCCAGTACTTC.

V is TRBV6-2 or TRBV6-3 and J is TRBJ2-7; 11 bases agree with TRBD1. CDR1 and CDR2 from the germline V gene are MNHEY and SVGEGT. This CDR3 has 14 amino acids. V shed 3 bases, J shed 6 bases, and the junction held 4 bases outside the gene matches. The CDR3 reads CASSYRTGGFEQYF. In DNA form, the CDR3 reads TGTGCCAGCAGTTATCGGACAGGGGGCTTCGAGCAGTACTTC.

The chain joins TRBV3-1 (or the pseudogene TRBV3-2) to TRBJ1-5, with unresolved D. The CDR3 is 15 residues long. Looked up from germline, CDR1 is LGHDT and CDR2 is YNNKEL (reference sequence). The V and J ends lost 0 bases and 0 bases respectively, with 6 bases between them. DNA of the CDR3: TGTGCCAGCAGCCAAGACATACTTAGCAATCAGCCCCAGCATTTT. Translated: CASSQDILSNQPQHF.

CDR3 loop: CASSRGGGEDTQYF. The CDR3 nucleotides read TGTGCCAGCTCACGGGGCGGGGGCGAAGATACGCAGTATTTT. V gene TRBV18 combines with J gene TRBJ2-3; TRBD2 might be the D (7 bases). V was trimmed by 4 bases and J by 5 bases, leaving 13 bases between them. CDR3 length: 14 amino acids. CDR1 KGHSH and CDR2 LQKENI come from the germline V gene.

The chain links TRBV28 to TRBJ2-3; a weak D match, TRBD2 (7 bases). The germline V and J ends were trimmed by 2 bases and 1 base, with 13 bases remaining between them. The V gene's germline CDR1 is MDHEN and CDR2 SYDVKM. The CDR3 length is 16 residues. CDR3 bases: TGTGCCAGCAGTTTAGGGGGGGCGGGTGGCACAGATACGCAGTATTTT. Its translation: CASSLGGAGGTDTQYF.

This chain joins TRBV7-6 and TRBJ2-1; 7 nucleotides line up with TRBD2. The junction had 11 bases not matched to a gene; V was cut back by 4 bases and J by 2 bases. CDR3 length equals 17 residues. Germline assignment: CDR1 SGHVS and CDR2 FNYEAQ. The CDR3: CASSSVWGGGAYNEQFF. The CDR3 coding sequence is TGTGCCAGCAGCTCCGTCTGGGGCGGGGGAGCCTACAATGAGCAGTTCTTC. Based on the CDR3 plus reference TRBV7-6 and TRBJ2-1, the full variable domain is GAGVSQSPRYKVTKRGQDVALRCDPISGHVSLYWYRQALGQGPEFLTYFNYEAQQDKSGLPNDRFSAERPEGSISTLTIQRTEQRDSAMYRCASSSVWGGGAYNEQFFGPGTRLTVL.

This chain joins TRBV5-1 and TRBJ2-1; D unresolved. The germline V gene encodes CDR1 SGHRS and CDR2 YFSETQ. The V and J ends lost 4 bases and 2 bases respectively, with 13 bases between them. The length of the CDR3 is 15 residues. CDR3 residues: CASSPVPEAYNEQFF. As DNA, the CDR3 is TGCGCCAGCAGCCCCGTACCTGAGGCCTACAATGAGCAGTTCTTC.

The chain recombines TRBV21-1 with TRBJ2-2; no check of the table's D call, TRBD1, against the DNA was made. TRBV21-1 is an annotated pseudogene. This CDR3 region has 17 residues. The CDR3 sequence: CASSKMRTALNTGELFF. For the CDR3, the DNA is TGTGCCAGCAGCAAAATGAGGACAGCTCTGAACACCGGGGAGCTGTTTTTT.

The CDR3 bases are TGTGCCAGCAGCCAAACACGAACTAATGAAAAACTGTTTTTT. It encodes CASSQTRTNEKLFF. The V and J genes are TRBV14 and TRBJ1-4, with D unresolved. Germline values: CDR1 SGHDN, CDR2 FVKESK. Trimming pared 2 bases from V and 1 base from J, leaving 5 bases between. The CDR3 loop spans 14 amino acids. Looking up the rest from reference TRBV14 and TRBJ1-4 gives the full variable domain: EAGVTQFPSHSVIEKGQTVTLRCDPISGHDNLYWYRRVMGKEIKFLLHFVKESKQDESGMPNNRFLAERTGGTYSTLKVQPAELEDSGVYFCASSQTRTNEKLFFGSGTQLSVL.

The chain is built from TRBV5-1 and TRBJ2-3, with TRBD2 matching over 10 bases. J lost 2 bases, V lost 3 bases, and 12 bases had no gene match. The CDR3 spans 18 residues. Germline CDR1 SGHRS, CDR2 YFSETQ. CDR3 bases: TGCGCCAGCAGCTGGAGGACTCTAGCGGGGGACTCCACAGATACGCAGTATTTT. It codes for CASSWRTLAGDSTDTQYF.

The V and J genes are TRBV21-1 and TRBJ2-4; TRBD1, the table's D call, was not compared with the DNA. TRBV21-1 is a known pseudogene. CDR3 length: 15 amino acids. The CDR3 region is CASSKGSGTGFIQYF. In nucleotides, the CDR3 is TGTGCCAGCAGCAAAGGTTCCGGGACAGGGTTCATTCAGTACTTC.

This chain connects TRBV7-2 to TRBJ2-4; weak D call: TRBD1 (6 bases). Germline-derived CDR1 and CDR2 are SGHTA and FQGNSA. The length of the CDR3 is 13 residues. Trimming took off 3 bases at V and 6 bases at J, with 9 bases between the two ends. The chain's CDR3 is CASSFRGINIQYF. DNA for the CDR3: TGTGCCAGCAGCTTCAGGGGCATAAACATTCAGTACTTC. The variable domain in full, with the rest retrieved from reference TRBV7-2 and TRBJ2-4, is GAGVSQSPSNKVTEKGKDVELRCDPISGHTALYWYRQSLGQGLEFLIYFQGNSAPDKSGLPSDRFSAERTGGSVSTLTIQRTQQEDSAVYLCASSFRGINIQYFGAGTRLSVL.

The gene calls are TRBV19 and TRBJ2-1; 11 nucleotides line up with TRBD2. Per the germline V gene, CDR1 is LNHDA and CDR2 is SQIVND (reference sequence). J was trimmed by 7 bases and V by 10 bases; bases with no gene match: 9. The CDR3 extends over 14 amino acids. CDR3 DNA: TGTGCCATCTCATCTAGCGGGGGGTGGAATGAGCAGTTCTTC. This translates into CAISSSGGWNEQFF.

This chain uses TRBV6-1 with TRBJ2-7; perhaps TRBD1 as D (5 bases). Germline loops: CDR1 MNHNS, CDR2 SASEGT. Trimming shortened V by 2 bases and J by 2 bases, and 16 bases separated the two germline ends. The CDR3 loop spans 16 amino acids. In DNA, the CDR3 is TGTGCCAGCAGTGAACAGGGTTCCCCCGTCCCCTACGAGCAGTACTTC. It encodes CASSEQGSPVPYEQYF.

This clone has a handful of counts. The chain combines TRBV6-5 with TRBJ1-2, with D possibly matching TRBD1 (6 bases). CDR1 is MNHEY, CDR2 SVGAGI, per germline. The ends were cut back, 6 bases at V and 4 bases at J, with 12 bases in the middle. This CDR3 has 13 amino acids. This CDR3 reads CASSLDRTYGYTF. CDR3 bases: TGTGCCAGCAGCCTTGACAGGACCTATGGCTACACCTTC.